This T cell receptor (beta chain) was identified during a study of cytomegalovirus exposure and HLA in healthy donors (dated by TCRdb to about 2017). A note on the overall study: According to an earlier analysis of around 600 of the donors, about 190 million T cells yielded 95 million to 140 million unique TCR beta sequences and around 280 Gb of sequence data. Roughly 300 gigabases of sequencing data and around 85 million unique TCR sequences made up an early release that covered around 640 HLA-typed donors. The genetic ancestry cluster associated with self-reported Caucasian donors included over 65% of the roughly 400 genotyped donors. The study aimed to test whether cataloging public T cell receptors could reveal signatures of past pathogen exposure. Using immunosequencing, the study profiled T cell repertoires from around 680 subjects and related those repertoires to cytomegalovirus serostatus. A separate validation cohort of 100 to 150 different subjects was used in addition to the approximately 640-subject first cohort. To predict cytomegalovirus infection status, the study combined high-throughput TCR immunosequencing, statistical association of individual TCRs with disease status, and machine learning. To study patterns of TCR occurrence, a later analysis re-analyzed previously published TCR beta repertoires from 550 to 800 donors and added high-resolution HLA genotyping. In the later analysis, no new phenotypic data were used to find candidate immune exposures; instead, reliance was placed on TCR beta sequences and their occurrence across donors. An earlier analysis of 587 of the donors used high-throughput TCR beta sequencing to judge whether each TCR beta V gene segment behaved as functional or pseudogenic. Donor age, sex, ethnicity and CMV serostatus were collected together with the repertoire data. A later genetic analysis used genome-wide SNP genotypes for 398 of the 666 donors, treating that subset as a discovery cohort. Every repertoire in the discovery cohort had been generated on one and the same sequencing platform. HLA typing covered class I and class II loci at four-digit resolution. The number of typed donors differed by locus: about 620-640 for A, B, C, DRB1 and DQB1; approximately 520 for DQA1; approximately 600 for DPA1; and around 490 for DPB1. Roughly 5 DR-DQ haplotypes were treated as single units for association and clustering because of strong linkage in the cohort. Among a few hundred genotyped donors of the cohort, an average of approximately 240,000 unique TCR beta nucleotide sequences were sequenced per donor, about a sixth of them non-productive.

The cohort consisted of 600 to 700 healthy bone marrow donors. At the time of sampling, all cohort members were nominally healthy, though unrecorded immune exposures were likely present. The donor was CMV seronegative and belonged to the group of around 350 seronegative cohort members. A peripheral blood sample was provided by each donor, and peripheral blood mononuclear cells were used for TCR beta sequencing. The Qiagen DNeasy Blood Extraction Kit was used to extract genomic DNA from the blood cell samples. The research as a whole found: The 87-base-pair reads could not distinguish some IMGT-functional V segments, including TRBV6-2 and TRBV6-3, so those segments were excluded. A later genetic analysis reported fewer N-insertions in productive TCRs among donors in an Asian-associated ancestry cluster than the roughly 700-donor mean. V-gene and J-gene trimming of TCR beta chains was associated with a missense DCLRE1C variant in a later genetic analysis, and the association was replicated in an independent cohort. The sequencing pipeline was judged likely to have produced a cluster of highly shared sequence variants as a technical artifact. According to a later analysis, parvovirus B19, influenza, CMV and Epstein-Barr virus appeared linked to several top co-occurrence clusters. In a later analysis, HLA-associated TCR beta chains were found to be more clonally expanded and to have lower generation probabilities than equally common non-associated chains. The classifier was reported to diagnose cytomegalovirus status with high specificity and sensitivity in both the original and validation cohorts. Because some donors lacked HLA typing at each locus, the association tests relied only on the typed subset. Most TCR sequences were observed very rarely across donors, whereas some public TCRs were present in many individuals. Some 15 rarely observed V segments, including chromosome 9 orphons, were excluded from the earlier analysis of some 590 of the donors because counts were too low. CMV serostatus was the only immune exposure information available for the cohort. At a false discovery rate of 0.05, a later analysis linked around 17,000 TCR beta sequences to specific HLA alleles. The authors suggested that the approach could potentially be extended to other disease states and immunological phenotypes. According to a later analysis, TCR association rates differed among HLA loci, with DRB1 alleles showing the most associated TCRs and HLA-C alleles showing the fewest. Only TCR beta chains were sequenced in this cohort, and the absence of alpha or paired-chain data limited detectable features. Linkage disequilibrium might explain the correlated functional status among segregating V segments, but an unknown experimental factor could not be excluded. A further reported finding was that TCR beta sequences accurately predicted the HLA-A and HLA-B alleles for most subjects in the first cohort. Most CMV-associated TCR beta chains appeared to be HLA-restricted in a later analysis, and the HLA associations seemed to be driven largely by CMV exposure. An earlier analysis of roughly 570 of the donors showed that most TCR beta V segments appeared in productive rearrangements either about 87% or about 30% of the time, which broadly matched IMGT annotations. Assigning TCR associations to individual alleles was difficult when HLA alleles, especially DR and DQ, strongly co-occurred. Three of the identified cytomegalovirus-associated TCR beta chains were confirmed in vitro to be specific for cytomegalovirus antigens. A total of 164 TCR beta chains were listed by the study as associated with cytomegalovirus. The presence/absence analyses assumed that sequencing depth was roughly uniform across donors, and that assumption may not be true.

Library generation was performed with the immunoSEQ multiplex PCR assay. A mixture of 60 forward primers for TCR Vbeta segments and 13 reverse primers for TCR Jbeta segments was used in the multiplex PCR. The CDR3 region of rearranged TCR beta genes was amplified from genomic DNA with a multiplex PCR assay. The amplified TCR beta libraries were sequenced on the Illumina HiSeq System as 87-base-pair reads. The original pipeline was this. A later analysis counted some 80 million unique TCR beta chains across the 666 repertoires, and some 11 million of these chains were shared by at least two donors. Raw reads were error-corrected and collapsed into unique sequences with a nearest-neighbor algorithm that merged closely related sequences to remove PCR and sequencing errors. V, D and J gene segments were assigned by aligning CDR3 sequences to IMGT reference sequences. For a sequence to be retained, a match of at least six nucleotides was required to both a V gene segment and a J gene segment. A rearrangement was called productive if the CDR3 had no stop codons and remained in frame with V and J, and every other rearrangement was called non-productive. Following IMGT convention, CDR3 was defined as the stretch from the second conserved V-encoded cysteine to the conserved J-encoded phenylalanine. The earlier analysis of 550 to 650 of the donors excluded any sequence lacking an unambiguous match to a single V gene segment. In an earlier analysis of 587 of the donors, V segments were called functional above 56.7% productive rearrangements and were called segregating when the between-donor standard deviation exceeded 5%. A statistical classification framework was developed to diagnose cytomegalovirus status using the catalog of TCR beta chain sequences. V and J gene assignment, in a later analysis, came from comparing TCR nucleotide sequences with IMGT/GENE-DB human TR gene sequences. A later analysis assigned CDR3 sequences and most-parsimonious VDJ recombination scenarios with the TCRdist pipeline. In a later analysis, each TCR beta chain was defined by its CDR3 amino acid sequence together with its V-gene family, and reads without a unique V-gene family were excluded. A later analysis removed several hundred highly shared, low-generation-probability nucleotide sequences to deal with suspected cross-contamination and a sequencing artifact. In a later analysis, a clonal expansion index for each public chain was calculated from normalized within-repertoire ranks of inferred template counts. In a later analysis, generation probabilities were computed using a VDJ recombination model fitted to out-of-frame rearrangements, and the results were checked against IGoR. A later analysis scored TCR-TCR, TCR-HLA and TCR-CMV co-occurrence with hypergeometric tests, applying a repertoire-size bias correction to TCR pairs. False discovery rates were estimated in a later analysis by permuting HLA or CMV assignments 20 times. In a later analysis, co-occurring TCRs were grouped with DBSCAN, and TCRdist sequence similarity was added when clustering was performed within HLA-allele-positive subsets. Repertoires with fewer than 30,000 or more than 120,000 public chains were left out of co-occurrence clustering, as were a handful of repertoires with anomalous nucleotide sharing. TCRdb holds this immuneACCESS table with in-frame rearrangements only. Some clones are missing; in checked studies, unresolved V genes explain under half, and the rest has no known cause. That table is the source of V, J and clone size, and D and trimming were worked out from the DNA. The sample table records about 170,000 clones; about 62% of these occur just once. Around 3.2% of the sample is held by the ten biggest clonotypes.

CDR1 SGHNT and CDR2 YYREEE are derived from the germline V gene (reference sequence). Counted from cysteine to phenylalanine, this CDR3 has 14 amino acids. The CDR3 DNA has 42 bases and is translated from base 1. At the junction V is shortened by 2 bases and J by 3 bases, with 12 bases in between. For this clone: Its antigen has not been determined. No base quality values were provided; no much bigger clone lies one nucleotide off.

Specimen: PBMCs. The rearranged segments are TRBV5-4 and TRBJ2-7; the D gene is perhaps TRBD1, from 6 matching bases. The clonotype was recovered from a man aged 35 to 55 in good health and CMV-seronegative. The CDR3 protein sequence reads: CASSFSDSYYEQYF. The DNA reads as follows: TGTGCCAGCAGCTTCTCGGACAGTTACTACGAGCAGTACTTC.